This TCR beta chain came from a study of blood T cell repertoires in COVID-19. Study-wide context: Acute and convalescent COVID-19 samples came from the United States, Italy and Spain. From T cells, B-cell-depleted T cells, or PBMCs came the material, which was cDNA or gDNA.

The CDR3 totals 15 residues. V was pared by 3 bases and J by 4 bases, with 16 bases between. Germline lookup yields CDR1 LNHDA and CDR2 SQIVND (reference sequence). Participants spanned ages roughly 18 to 95 years and resided in 24 US areas. Assignments of participants to cohorts depended upon their own reported clinical history. Profiled with immunoSEQ multiplex PCR; TCRdb holds only in-frame clones, not every one. This table holds over 110,000 clones, 84% found once. The receptor was derived from a man in his forties or fifties in a cohort exposed to, infected with or recovered from COVID-19 (not recorded which). The chain recombines TRBV19 with TRBJ2-7; possibly TRBD1 for D (7 bases). The sample consisted of PBMCs or T cells enriched from blood (not recorded which). CDR3 in amino acids: CASSMRAGRGYEQYF. The CDR3 DNA sequence: TGTGCCAGTAGTATGAGAGCGGGCAGGGGGTACGAGCAGTACTTC.